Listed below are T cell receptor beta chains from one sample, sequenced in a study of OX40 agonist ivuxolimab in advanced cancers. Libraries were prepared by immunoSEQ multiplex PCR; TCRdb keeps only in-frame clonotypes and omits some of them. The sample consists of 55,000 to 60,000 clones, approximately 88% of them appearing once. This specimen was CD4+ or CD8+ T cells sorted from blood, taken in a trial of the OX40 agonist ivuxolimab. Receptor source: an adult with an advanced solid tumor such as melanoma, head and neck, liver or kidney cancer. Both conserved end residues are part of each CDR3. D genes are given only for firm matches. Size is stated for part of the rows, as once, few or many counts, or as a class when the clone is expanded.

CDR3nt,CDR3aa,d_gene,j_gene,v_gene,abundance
TGTGCCAGCAGCTTGGTTGGAGGGCAAGAGACCCAGTACTTC,CASSLVGGQETQYF,NA,TRBJ2-5,TRBV5-4,NA
TGTGCCAGCACCCTCCCGGGGGGGGAAGAAGCTTTCTTT,CASTLPGGEEAFF,NA,TRBJ1-1,TRBV28,NA
TGTGCCAGCAGCCCGTTGGGGGGACTAGCGGGAGCCTGGGTCGACTTC,CASSPLGGLAGAWVDF,TRBD2,TRBJ2-7,TRBV7-9,NA
TGTGCCAGCAGCACCCCCCCTGTTTACGAGCAGTACTTC,CASSTPPVYEQYF,NA,TRBJ2-7,TRBV7-6,NA
TGTGCCACCAGCAGGGACACCTCTGGCATAGTGAAGTTCTTC,CATSRDTSGIVKFF,NA,TRBJ2-1,TRBV15,NA
TGTGCCAGCAGCTTAGACAGGGGCCAAGAGACCCAGTACTTC,CASSLDRGQETQYF,TRBD1,TRBJ2-5,TRBV7-2,NA
TGTGCCAGCAGCCGACTGGGGACAGCTGGAAACACCATATATTTT,CASSRLGTAGNTIYF,TRBD1,TRBJ1-3,TRBV9,NA
TGCGCCAGCAGCCAAGATATTACAGAACCCTACGAGCAGTACTTC,CASSQDITEPYEQYF,NA,TRBJ2-7,TRBV4-1,NA
TGTGCCAGCGACGAAAGTAGGGCCTCCTACGAGCAGTACTTC,CASDESRASYEQYF,NA,TRBJ2-7,TRBV2,NA
TGTGCCAGCAGCTGGGGACTAGTGGGCGAGCAGTACTTC,CASSWGLVGEQYF,TRBD2,TRBJ2-7,TRBV5-4,NA
TGCGCCAGCAGCTTTGAGCTCGGGGGGGCCGGGGAGCTGTTTTTT,CASSFELGGAGELFF,TRBD2,TRBJ2-2,TRBV5-1,NA
TGTGCCAGCAGGTCCACAGAGGGAAATGAGCAGTTCTTC,CASRSTEGNEQFF,NA,TRBJ2-1,TRBV6-5,NA
TGTGCCACCAGCCAATATGTCGGGACTAGCGCGCTAGGTGGGGCCAAAAACATTCAGTACTTC,CATSQYVGTSALGGAKNIQYF,TRBD2,TRBJ2-4,TRBV15,NA
TGTGCCAGCAGCCACGAGACCCAGTACTTC,CASSHETQYF,NA,TRBJ2-5,TRBV7-9,NA
TGCGCCAGCAGTCGTGAAGCACATGGGTCGGGAGGGTACAATGAGCAGTTCTTC,CASSREAHGSGGYNEQFF,TRBD2,TRBJ2-1,TRBV5-1,NA
TGTGCCAGCAGACAACTAGCGGGAGGTGTCAATGAGCAGTTCTTC,CASRQLAGGVNEQFF,TRBD2,TRBJ2-1,TRBV6-1,NA
TGCGCCAGCAGCGATCGACCCCTAGATGCTGAAGCTTTCTTT,CASSDRPLDAEAFF,NA,TRBJ1-1,TRBV5-1,NA
TGTGCCAGTAGGGAGACAGGGGGCGAGCAGTACTTC,CASRETGGEQYF,TRBD1,TRBJ2-7,TRBV19,NA
TGTGCCAGCAGTTTACCAGGTCCTAGCTACGAGCAGTACTTC,CASSLPGPSYEQYF,NA,TRBJ2-7,TRBV28,NA
TGCGCCAGCAGCTCTGGGACTAGCGAGTTGAATGAGCAGTTCTTC,CASSSGTSELNEQFF,TRBD2,TRBJ2-1,TRBV5-1,NA
TGTGCCAGCAGCCAAGATCTAGCGGGAAACACCATATATTTT,CASSQDLAGNTIYF,NA,TRBJ1-3,TRBV14,NA
TGCGCCAGCAGCACAAAGACAGGGGGGGTCACAGATACGCAGTATTTT,CASSTKTGGVTDTQYF,TRBD1,TRBJ2-3,TRBV4-1,NA
TGTGCCAGCAGCCCGGGGGGGACAGGGACTGGCTACACCTTC,CASSPGGTGTGYTF,TRBD1,TRBJ1-2,TRBV6-4,NA
TGCAGTGCTAGTGGTGTGAGTACGCAGTATTTT,CSASGVSTQYF,NA,TRBJ2-3,TRBV20-1,NA
TGTGCCAGCAGCTTTTCACAGGGGGCATACACTGAAGCTTTCTTT,CASSFSQGAYTEAFF,TRBD1,TRBJ1-1,TRBV11-2,NA
TGTGCCAGCAGCGCGCGACAGGGGGCCTACGAGCAGTACTTC,CASSARQGAYEQYF,TRBD1,TRBJ2-7,TRBV9,once
TGTGCCAGCAGCTTATCTGGACCCTACAATGAGCAGTTCTTC,CASSLSGPYNEQFF,NA,TRBJ2-1,TRBV11-2,NA
TGCAGCGTCGTCGGACAAGACTATGGCTACACCTTC,CSVVGQDYGYTF,NA,TRBJ1-2,TRBV29-1,NA
TGTGCCTGGAAGCGGGAGGGGTACGAGCAGTACTTC,CAWKREGYEQYF,TRBD2,TRBJ2-7,TRBV30,NA
TGTGCCAGCAAAACAGGGTCCCCGAGCTCTGGAAACACCATATATTTT,CASKTGSPSSGNTIYF,NA,TRBJ1-3,TRBV6-6,NA
TGTGCCAGCAGCTTCAGGGACAGCCTATCCTACGAGCAGTACTTC,CASSFRDSLSYEQYF,TRBD1,TRBJ2-7,TRBV5-5,once
TGTGCCAGCAGACAGGACAGGAGGGATCAGCCCCAGCATTTT,CASRQDRRDQPQHF,TRBD1,TRBJ1-5,TRBV28,NA
TGCGCCAGCAGCTTGGTTCCAGGGACCACTGAAGCTTTCTTT,CASSLVPGTTEAFF,NA,TRBJ1-1,TRBV5-1,NA
TGTGCTAGCAGCGCTCGCCGGGACCTCCGGGGCTACACCTTC,CASSARRDLRGYTF,NA,TRBJ1-2,TRBV7-7,NA
TGTGCCAGCAGCTTTCAAGTCACAGATACGCAGTATTTT,CASSFQVTDTQYF,NA,TRBJ2-3,TRBV11-3,NA
TGTGCCAGCAGCGATTCGACTCACTATGGCTACACCTTC,CASSDSTHYGYTF,NA,TRBJ1-2,TRBV6-1,NA
TGTGCCAGCAGCAGAGGACAGGTGGTCTCCTACGAGCAGTACTTC,CASSRGQVVSYEQYF,TRBD1,TRBJ2-7,TRBV6-5,NA
TGTGCCAGTATCAGGGCCAATCAGCCCCAGCATTTT,CASIRANQPQHF,NA,TRBJ1-5,TRBV19,NA
TGTGCCAGCAGTTCCCGTGGTAGCGGGGATGTAGAGACCCAGTACTTC,CASSSRGSGDVETQYF,TRBD2,TRBJ2-5,TRBV27,once
TGCGCCACCGGAGTCCCGGGGGGTGAAAAACTGTTTTTT,CATGVPGGEKLFF,NA,TRBJ1-4,TRBV4-1,NA
TGCGCCAGCAGCTTGGGCCCGGGGGGCCAAGAGACCCAGTACTTC,CASSLGPGGQETQYF,TRBD2,TRBJ2-5,TRBV5-1,NA
TGTGCCAGCAGCCAAGTAGGGCAGGGAAACATTCAGTACTTC,CASSQVGQGNIQYF,NA,TRBJ2-4,TRBV14,NA
TGTGCCACGGTACGGACAGGGAACAATGAGCAGTTCTTC,CATVRTGNNEQFF,TRBD1,TRBJ2-1,TRBV5-4,NA
TGTGCCAGCAGTAGCGGGAGCGGGACAGATACGCAGTATTTT,CASSSGSGTDTQYF,TRBD2,TRBJ2-3,TRBV11-2,NA
TGTGCCAGCAGTGACCCAGCGGGCCTCTCCTACGAGCAGTACTTC,CASSDPAGLSYEQYF,NA,TRBJ2-7,TRBV28,NA
TGCGCCAGCAGGCCTAGCGGGAGTCAGACCCAGTACTTC,CASRPSGSQTQYF,TRBD2,TRBJ2-5,TRBV5-1,NA
TGTGCCAGCAGCCCCCAACAGACAGGGGGCGATTCACCCCTCCACTTT,CASSPQQTGGDSPLHF,TRBD1,TRBJ1-6,TRBV4-2,NA
TGTGCCAGTAGTATAAGTGGAAATGAAAAACTGTTTTTT,CASSISGNEKLFF,NA,TRBJ1-4,TRBV19,NA
TGCGCCAGCAGCCAAGATTCGGGGACTAGTTTTAGCATTCAGTACTTC,CASSQDSGTSFSIQYF,TRBD2,TRBJ2-4,TRBV4-3,NA
TGCGCCTCAGGCACAGGACCAAACTACGAGCAGTACTTC,CASGTGPNYEQYF,NA,TRBJ2-7,TRBV5-1,once
TGTGCCAGCAGTGAAGAGGCAGGGCGCAATGAAAAACTGTTTTTT,CASSEEAGRNEKLFF,NA,TRBJ1-4,TRBV2,NA
TGTGCCAGCAGAAGACAGGGACCAACCGGGGAGCTGTTTTTT,CASRRQGPTGELFF,TRBD1,TRBJ2-2,TRBV6-4,NA
TGCGCCAGCAGCCGAGGACGCTCGCAGGAAAAACTGTTTTTT,CASSRGRSQEKLFF,NA,TRBJ1-4,TRBV5-1,NA
TGTGCCATCAGTGAAGGGGAGGAGAGGACAGATACGCAGTATTTT,CAISEGEERTDTQYF,NA,TRBJ2-3,TRBV10-3,NA
TGTGCCAGCTCACCCCCCGGGACTAGCGGGAATTACAATGAGCAGTTCTTC,CASSPPGTSGNYNEQFF,TRBD2,TRBJ2-1,TRBV18,NA
TGTGCCAGCTCGGGAGGGACAGGGAGCACAGATACGCAGTATTTT,CASSGGTGSTDTQYF,TRBD1,TRBJ2-3,TRBV18,NA
TGTGCCAGCAGCTGGACTAGCGGGTACACAGATACGCAGTATTTT,CASSWTSGYTDTQYF,TRBD2,TRBJ2-3,TRBV7-9,NA
TGTGCCACCAATCGGGACAGGAGGCCTGAAGCTTTCTTT,CATNRDRRPEAFF,TRBD1,TRBJ1-1,TRBV11-2,NA
TGTGCCAGTAGTACGGCCCGACTAGCGGGGAGCACAGATACGCAGTATTTT,CASSTARLAGSTDTQYF,TRBD2,TRBJ2-3,TRBV19,NA
TGTGCCAGCAGTTTCCGCCGGAGGTTGAATACTGAAGCTTTCTTT,CASSFRRRLNTEAFF,NA,TRBJ1-1,TRBV6-1,NA